The 28 T cell receptor beta chains below all came from one sample that was sequenced in a study of technical replicates of blood from a handful of donors. Sequenced by immunoSEQ multiplex PCR; TCRdb stores in-frame clones only, minus some. The sample lists under 95,000 clones, around 94% occurring once. Input material: T cells isolated from PBMCs. These receptor sequences come from a human donor in good health.

The chain carries TRBV5-1 and TRBJ2-7; D is uncertain. The CDR3 length is 13 residues. Trimming cost V 2 bases and J 3 bases, with 9 bases left between them. Germline-derived CDR1 and CDR2 are SGHRS and YFSETQ. The CDR3 sequence: CASSFTADYEQYF. The DNA of the CDR3 is TGCGCCAGCAGCTTTACGGCGGACTACGAGCAGTACTTC.

The chain carries TRBV5-1 and TRBJ1-1; D unclear. The CDR3 runs to 15 residues. The germline V and J ends were trimmed by 1 base and 4 bases, with 14 bases remaining between them. CDR1 and CDR2 (germline): SGHRS, YFSETQ. The CDR3 region is CASSLSSAAGTEAFF. In DNA form, the CDR3 reads TGCGCCAGCAGCTTGTCGTCCGCGGCCGGCACTGAAGCTTTCTTT.

V and J are TRBV13 and TRBJ2-7; 9 positions agree with TRBD1. Germline assignment: CDR1 PRHDT and CDR2 FYEKMQ (reference sequence). V lost 5 bases, J lost 7 bases, and 15 bases stayed unmatched. This CDR3 has 16 residues. As DNA, the CDR3 is TGTGCCAGCAGCCTACCGACAGGGGGGCCCCTTTGGGAGCAGTACTTC. Translation gives CASSLPTGGPLWEQYF.

The chain combines TRBV2 with TRBJ2-5, with TRBD2 matching over 7 bases. V trimming: 5 bases; J trimming: 2 bases; junction bases outside the gene matches: 8. Germline V gene data show CDR1 as SNHLY and CDR2 as FYNNEI. This CDR3 comprises 15 residues. The CDR3 is CASSSGTTQQETQYF. The CDR3 DNA reads as TGTGCCAGCAGTTCGGGGACTACCCAACAAGAGACCCAGTACTTC.

This chain uses TRBV29-1 with TRBJ2-5; TRBD2 matches 9 bases. Germline V lookup: CDR1 SQVTM, CDR2 ANQGSEA. This CDR3 comprises 18 residues. The V and J ends lost 1 base and 3 bases, in that order; junction bases with no gene match: 15. CDR3 residues: CSVEGVKAGGPKEETQYF. The CDR3 DNA follows: TGCAGCGTTGAAGGGGTTAAGGCGGGAGGGCCGAAAGAAGAGACCCAGTACTTC.

The chain is built from TRBV30 and TRBJ2-5; 9 positions match TRBD1. Germline V gene data show CDR1 as GTSNPN and CDR2 as SVGIG (reference sequence). CDR3 length: 14 amino acids. J gave up 5 bases and V 2 bases, and 6 bases lay outside the gene matches. CDR3 bases: TGTGCCTGGAGTTCCGGGACAGGGTCGGAGACCCAGTACTTC. Translating gives CAWSSGTGSETQYF.

The V call is TRBV5-8, the J call TRBJ2-7; possible D gene TRBD1, 7 bases. The CDR3 consists of 15 residues. Trimming took 7 bases from V and 4 from J, leaving 21 bases between them. The V gene's germline CDR1 is SGHTS and CDR2 YDEGEE. The CDR3 coding sequence is TGTGCCAGCGCAATGAGGTGGAGGGGGCCATACGAGCAGTACTTC. Its protein is CASAMRWRGPYEQYF.

The rearrangement joins TRBV15 to TRBJ2-3, with 7 bases lining up with TRBD1. The germline V gene has CDR1 LNHNV and CDR2 YYDKDF (reference sequence). V dropped 4 bases and J dropped 0; count of bases not matched to a gene: 10. The CDR3 loop spans 17 amino acids. CDR3 sequence reads: CATSTPGTQGSTDTQYF. Here the CDR3 DNA reads TGTGCCACCAGCACCCCAGGGACACAGGGGAGCACAGATACGCAGTATTTT.

The gene calls are TRBV28 and TRBJ1-2; TRBD1 might be the D (5 bases). CDR3 size: 12 residues. The V gene lost 4 bases and the J gene lost 8 bases, with 11 bases spanning the gap. Germline-derived CDR1 and CDR2 are MDHEN and SYDVKM. The CDR3 is CASSSGLDGYTF. The CDR3 nucleotides are TGTGCCAGCAGTTCAGGGTTGGACGGCTACACCTTC.

The chain is built from TRBV7-6 and TRBJ2-7, with 7 positions matching TRBD1. J gave up 0 bases and V 5 bases, and 7 bases lay outside the gene matches. CDR3 size: 15 residues. Germline values: CDR1 SGHVS, CDR2 FNYEAQ. In DNA form, the CDR3 reads TGTGCCAGCAGCGTCTTGACAGGGAACTCCTACGAGCAGTACTTC. Protein: CASSVLTGNSYEQYF.

The chain carries TRBV6-1 and TRBJ2-5; 8 nucleotides match TRBD2. This CDR3 comprises 14 residues. The germline gives CDR1 MNHNS, CDR2 SASEGT. The ends lost 9 bases at V and 1 base at J; junction bases unmatched: 7. The chain's CDR3 is CASIRTSPQETQYF. The CDR3, as DNA: TGTGCCAGTATCCGGACTAGCCCCCAAGAGACCCAGTACTTC.

In nucleotides, the CDR3 is TGTGCCAGCAGTGAAGCCGCACTAGCGGGGGGGCCTTCCTACGAGCAGTACTTC. It translates to CASSEAALAGGPSYEQYF. The chain combines TRBV2 with TRBJ2-7, with 13 bases fitting TRBD2. The V gene's germline CDR1 is SNHLY and CDR2 FYNNEI. V was clipped by 0 bases and J by 1 base; unmatched bases: 6. The CDR3 totals 18 residues.

DNA for the CDR3: TGCGCCAGCAGCCCCGGGACAGCCAATGAAGCTTTCTTT. It encodes CASSPGTANEAFF. The rearrangement joins TRBV4-1 to TRBJ1-1; TRBD1 aligns across 7 bases. CDR3 length equals 13 residues. J lost 7 bases, V lost 4 bases, and 6 bases had no gene match. Germline CDR1 reads MGHRA; CDR2 reads YSYEKL.

This clone has just one count. V usage is TRBV28 and J usage is TRBJ2-5; a possible D gene is TRBD1 (6 bases). Germline V lookup: CDR1 MDHEN, CDR2 SYDVKM. Trimming took off 5 bases at V and 4 bases at J, with 11 bases between the two ends. The CDR3 has 13 residues. This chain's CDR3 is CASSVGARETQYF. The CDR3 nucleotides are TGTGCCAGCAGTGTGGGGGCTCGAGAGACCCAGTACTTC. Supplemented by reference TRBV28 and TRBJ2-5, the full variable domain reads DVKVTQSSRYLVKRTGEKVFLECVQDMDHENMFWYRQDPGLGLRLIYFSYDVKMKEKGDIPEGYSVSREKKERFSLILESASTNQTSMYLCASSVGARETQYFGPGTRLLVL.

The genes are TRBV11-2 and TRBJ2-1; D is perhaps TRBD2 (5 bases). CDR3 length equals 16 residues. CDR1 is SGHAT and CDR2 is FQNNGV in the germline V gene. V was shortened by 1 base and J by 2 bases, with 12 bases between the two germline ends. CDR3 sequence (DNA): TGTGCCAGCAGCTTAGTTATCGGGGAGACCTACAATGAGCAGTTCTTC. Translated: CASSLVIGETYNEQFF.

The rearrangement uses TRBV5-1 and TRBJ2-7, with D possibly being TRBD2 (6 bases). Trimming took off 0 bases at V and 2 bases at J, with 9 bases between the two ends. The CDR3 sequence is 14 residues long. Germline assignment: CDR1 SGHRS and CDR2 YFSETQ. The CDR3 DNA sequence: TGCGCCAGCAGCTTGGCCCGCGGGACCTACGAGCAGTACTTC. Encoded protein: CASSLARGTYEQYF.

J is TRBJ1-2 and V is TRBV2, with 11 bases identical to TRBD1. CDR3 size: 14 residues. From germline, CDR1 is SNHLY and CDR2 FYNNEI. Trimming took 5 bases from V and 7 from J; bases not matched to a gene: 6. CDR3 sequence (DNA): TGTGCCAGCAGTTTAGGACAGGGGGCGCTTGGCTACACCTTC. Its protein is CASSLGQGALGYTF.

The chain combines TRBV10-3 with TRBJ2-7; unclear D gene. V gave up 0 bases and J gave up 0 bases, with 6 bases separating them. The CDR3 has 14 residues. Germline V gene data show CDR1 as ENHRY and CDR2 as SYGVKD. The CDR3 DNA reads as TGTGCCATCAGTGAGTCTCAGAACTCCTACGAGCAGTACTTC. Amino acid sequence: CAISESQNSYEQYF.

This sequence joins TRBV6-5 and TRBJ2-3, with 10 bases aligning to TRBD1. Germline CDR1 MNHEY, CDR2 SVGAGI. V was pared by 4 bases and J by 2 bases, with 6 bases of the junction left unmatched. The CDR3 totals 16 residues. CDR3 DNA: TGTGCCAGCAGTTTTTCCGGGACAGGGGACACAGATACGCAGTATTTT. Residues: CASSFSGTGDTDTQYF.

The rearrangement joins TRBV7-9 to TRBJ2-1; TRBD2 might be the D (6 bases). Deletions cut 6 bases from V and 1 base from J, with 16 bases between. This CDR3 has 16 residues. Germline lookup yields CDR1 SEHNR and CDR2 FQNEAQ (reference sequence). The CDR3 here is CASRGNSGPSYNEQFF. In nucleotides, the CDR3 is TGTGCCAGCAGGGGAAACAGCGGGCCGTCCTACAATGAGCAGTTCTTC.

V is TRBV14 and J is TRBJ2-2; maybe TRBD2 (5 bases). Trimming removed 1 base at V and 7 bases at J, with 10 bases between. Germline loops: CDR1 SGHDN, CDR2 FVKESK. The CDR3 runs 14 residues. The CDR3 is CASSQAVGGGELFF. CDR3 coding DNA: TGTGCCAGCAGCCAAGCTGTAGGAGGCGGGGAGCTGTTTTTT.

This chain links TRBV14 with TRBJ2-3; unclear D gene. The length of the CDR3 is 14 residues. V shed 4 bases and J shed 2 bases, with 10 bases lying between them. Per germline, CDR1 SGHDN and CDR2 FVKESK. The CDR3 sequence is CASSPTTLTDTQYF. The DNA for the CDR3 is TGTGCCAGCAGCCCTACTACACTCACAGATACGCAGTATTTT.

The rearrangement links TRBV10-3 to TRBJ1-6; weak D call: TRBD1 (5 bases). Germline assignment: CDR1 ENHRY and CDR2 SYGVKD. This CDR3 is built from 16 residues. Trimming took 6 bases from V and 7 from J, leaving 19 bases between them. CDR3 in amino acids: CAISSGGDVWNSPLHF. The CDR3 region has the DNA TGTGCCATCAGCTCGGGGGGGGACGTATGGAATTCACCCCTCCACTTT.

V is TRBV4-1 and J is TRBJ2-2; TRBD2 is a possible D gene (6 bases). This CDR3 has 18 residues. Germline V gene lookup returns CDR1 MGHRA and CDR2 YSYEKL. Deletions cut 1 base from V and 2 bases from J, with 17 bases between. For the CDR3, the DNA is TGCGCCAGCAGCCAAGCGACGGCGGGATCCTACAACACCGGGGAGCTGTTTTTT. Its protein is CASSQATAGSYNTGELFF.

This chain links TRBV10-3 with TRBJ2-5; D possibly corresponds to TRBD2 (5 bases). The V end lost 10 bases, the J end lost 2 bases, and 14 bases lay between the germline ends. The CDR3 contains 13 residues. CDR1 and CDR2 (germline): ENHRY, SYGVKD. In DNA form, the CDR3 reads TGTGCCAGCCTTGGGAGTTTGCAAGAGACCCAGTACTTC. Translation: CASLGSLQETQYF.

The CDR3 region has the DNA TGTGCCAGCAGTCAGACAGGCAATCAGCCCCAGCATTTT. As protein: CASSQTGNQPQHF. This sequence joins TRBV7-9 and TRBJ1-5; a weak D match, TRBD1 (5 bases). Trimming pared 6 bases from V and 2 bases from J, leaving 8 bases between. This CDR3 spans 13 amino acids. Germline loops: CDR1 SEHNR, CDR2 FQNEAQ (reference sequence).

The genes are TRBV21-1 and TRBJ2-1; TRBD2 is the table's D call and was not checked against the DNA. TRBV21-1 is recorded as a pseudogene. This CDR3 region has 18 residues. CDR3 DNA: TGTGCCAGCAGTCGCGAATTGGTCGGGAGAAGCTCCTACAATGAGCAGTTCTTC. Its protein product is CASSRELVGRSSYNEQFF.

CDR3 sequence: CASSEKAGAYVADTQYF. The CDR3 DNA reads TGTGCCAGCAGCGAGAAAGCGGGGGCTTACGTAGCAGATACGCAGTATTTT. The gene calls are TRBV9 and TRBJ2-3; TRBD2 matches at 8 bases. Germline CDR1 and CDR2: SGDLS and YYNGEE. With 3 bases clipped from V and 4 bases from J, the junction kept 13 bases outside the gene matches. The CDR3 runs to 17 residues.